The 10 T cell receptor beta chains below come from one sample, sequenced in a study of patients and donors after allogeneic stem cell transplantation. TCRdb re-called the RT-PCR reads with MiXCR, one entry per CDR3 protein. The sample has 400,000 to 500,000 distinct CDR3 sequences, roughly 17% seen once. Sequenced: blood, either unsorted or a sorted T cell fraction (not recorded which). The receptors come from a human donor who was either an allogeneic HSCT recipient or a stem cell or donor lymphocyte infusion donor (not recorded which). It is not recorded whose cells these are; they may come from a transplant donor.

The chain has TRBV5-1 and TRBJ2-7, with D maybe TRBD1 (5 bases). V was pared by 1 base and J by 2 bases, with 16 bases between. The V gene's germline CDR1 is SGHRS and CDR2 YFSETQ. This CDR3 is 16 amino acids long. CDR3 sequence: CASSLPIGDFTYEQYF. The CDR3 DNA follows: TGCGCCAGCAGCTTGCCTATAGGGGATTTCACCTACGAGCAGTACTTC.

The chain carries TRBV5-1 and TRBJ1-2, with D perhaps TRBD1 (5 bases). Germline CDR1 reads SGHRS; CDR2 reads YFSETQ. This CDR3 is built from 15 residues. Trimming cost V 0 bases and J 4 bases, with 13 bases left between them. The CDR3, as DNA: TGCGCCAGCAGCTTGGAGGGGAGTTTTAGCTATGGCTACACCTTC. It translates to CASSLEGSFSYGYTF.

The J gene is TRBJ1-1, the V gene TRBV21-1; TRBD1, as called in the table, went unchecked against the DNA. TRBV21-1 is a documented pseudogene. The CDR3 loop spans 17 amino acids. The chain's CDR3 is CASSKEEPYRGVAEAFF. For the CDR3, the DNA is TGTGCCAGCAGCAAAGAGGAGCCCTACAGGGGTGTAGCTGAAGCTTTCTTT.

This clonotype was found many times. This chain joins TRBV12-3 or TRBV12-4 and TRBJ1-3, with no clear D. The CDR3 loop spans 16 amino acids. The germline V and J ends were trimmed by 3 bases and 2 bases, with 14 bases remaining between them. The CDR3 is CASSFGEGFPGNTIYF. In DNA form, the CDR3 reads TGTGCCAGCAGTTTTGGGGAGGGTTTCCCTGGAAACACCATATATTTT.

This chain uses TRBV9 with TRBJ2-1; the D is unclear. The CDR3 spans 13 residues. Trimming took 2 bases from V and 3 from J, leaving 6 bases between them. Per the germline V gene, CDR1 is SGDLS and CDR2 is YYNGEE. The DNA for the CDR3 is TGTGCCAGCAGCGTTTCCAACTACAATGAGCAGTTCTTC. Its protein product is CASSVSNYNEQFF.

The table lists this clonotype with a few counts. This sequence joins TRBV10-3 and TRBJ1-6; TRBD1 agrees at 9 bases. The CDR3 covers 14 residues. Per the germline V gene, CDR1 is ENHRY and CDR2 is SYGVKD. The junction had 3 bases not matched to a gene; V was cut back by 6 bases and J by 6 bases. The CDR3 is CAIRSDRGNSPLHF. The CDR3 DNA reads TGTGCCATCAGATCGGACAGGGGTAATTCACCCCTCCACTTT.

The chain links TRBV9 to TRBJ2-7, with 9 bases aligning to TRBD1. The length of the CDR3 is 14 residues. Unmatched junction bases numbered 7, after V lost 4 bases and J lost 5 bases. Germline CDR1 is SGDLS and CDR2 is YYNGEE. CDR3 region: CASSSGTGNNEQYF. CDR3 DNA sequence: TGTGCCAGCAGCTCCGGGACAGGGAATAACGAGCAGTACTTC.

The chain recombines TRBV5-1 with TRBJ1-5, with no clear D. CDR3 size: 15 residues. The germline V gene encodes CDR1 SGHRS and CDR2 YFSETQ. Trimming pared 4 bases from V and 4 bases from J, leaving 15 bases between. The CDR3 DNA reads TGCGCCAGCAGCATCGACGGACGGATGAATCAGCCCCAGCATTTT. Its protein product is CASSIDGRMNQPQHF.

V usage is TRBV9 and J usage is TRBJ2-3, with TRBD1 matching over 9 bases. CDR1 SGDLS and CDR2 YYNGEE come from the germline V gene. This CDR3 contains 16 residues. J was trimmed by 4 bases and V by 2 bases; bases with no gene match: 8. The CDR3 DNA reads TGTGCCAGCAGCGTGCACGGGACAGGGCAAGCAGATACGCAGTATTTT. As protein: CASSVHGTGQADTQYF. Full variable domain (missing parts from reference TRBV9 and TRBJ2-3): DSGVTQTPKHLITATGQRVTLRCSPRSGDLSVYWYQQSLDQGLQFLIQYYNGEERAKGNILERFSAQQFPDLHSELNLSSLELGDSALYFCASSVHGTGQADTQYFGPGTRLTVL.

This clonotype was seen only once. The V gene is TRBV9, the J gene TRBJ2-3; 8 bases match TRBD2. J gave up 0 bases and V 0 bases, and 6 bases lay outside the gene matches. CDR1 is SGDLS, CDR2 YYNGEE, per germline. The CDR3 extends over 17 amino acids. The CDR3 region is CASSVGISGVSTDTQYF. The DNA of the CDR3 is TGTGCCAGCAGCGTAGGTATTAGCGGGGTTAGCACAGATACGCAGTATTTT.